The 4 T cell receptor beta chains below were found in one sample sequenced in a study of blood T cells in healthy people across ages. The second PCR ran roughly 7 to 11 cycles with a sample-barcoded 5' primer and J-beta primers. TCRdb ran MiXCR on the 5' RACE reads and lists one entry per CDR3 protein. The data show about 800,000 distinct CDR3 sequences, 25% seen once. This sample was also put to use in a study of T cells of mothers and their children.

The sample comprised blood. These receptors all come from a boy aged 5-17 years in good health.

This clonotype showed up just a few times. V is TRBV10-3 and J is TRBJ2-7; tentatively, D is TRBD2 (6 bases). Trimming left V 0 bases short and J 0 bases short, with 15 bases between. CDR1 is ENHRY, CDR2 SYGVKD, per germline. The CDR3 spans 17 residues. The CDR3 sequence is CAISESLGTSVSYEQYF. In DNA, the CDR3 is TGTGCCATCAGTGAGTCGCTAGGGACTTCGGTCTCCTACGAGCAGTACTTC.

This clonotype showed up many times. The rearrangement links TRBV29-1 to TRBJ1-2, with D hard to call. CDR1 and CDR2 from the germline V gene are SQVTM and ANQGSEA. The CDR3 is 11 residues long. The V end was cut by 6 bases, the J end by 4 bases, with 9 bases between. The CDR3 is CSVGPTYGYTF. The CDR3 nucleotides read TGCAGCGTCGGTCCGACCTATGGCTACACCTTC.

This clonotype was seen a few times. The chain uses TRBV12-3 or TRBV12-4 and TRBJ1-5; D ambiguous. Trimming left V 6 bases short and J 2 bases short, with 11 bases between. The CDR3 spans 14 residues. CDR3 protein: CASSRGAGNQPQHF. In DNA form, the CDR3 reads TGTGCCAGCAGCCGGGGTGCTGGCAATCAGCCCCAGCATTTT.

This clonotype appeared a few times. The chain is built from TRBV4-1 and TRBJ2-1, with 9 bases lining up with TRBD1. Germline CDR1 and CDR2: MGHRA and YSYEKL. V lost 1 base and J lost 5; bases outside the gene matches: 9. The CDR3 runs to 17 residues. CDR3 loop: CASSQGRGTGTHNEQFF. CDR3 bases: TGCGCCAGCAGCCAAGGGAGAGGGACAGGGACCCACAATGAGCAGTTCTTC.